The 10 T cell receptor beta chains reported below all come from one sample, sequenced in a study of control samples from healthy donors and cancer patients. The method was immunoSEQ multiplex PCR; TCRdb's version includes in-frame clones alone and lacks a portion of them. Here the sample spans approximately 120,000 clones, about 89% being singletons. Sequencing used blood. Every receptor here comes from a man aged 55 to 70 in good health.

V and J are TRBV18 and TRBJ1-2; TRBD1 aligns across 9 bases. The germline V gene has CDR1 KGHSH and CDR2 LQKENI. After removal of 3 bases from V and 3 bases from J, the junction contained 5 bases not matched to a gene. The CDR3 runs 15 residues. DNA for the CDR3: TGTGCCAGCTCACCGCGGACAGGGGACCACTATGGCTACACCTTC. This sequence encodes CASSPRTGDHYGYTF.

The CDR3 here is CASSLVGQQPSSYNSPLHF. The CDR3 DNA reads as TGCGCCAGCAGCTTAGTAGGACAGCAACCTAGCTCCTATAATTCACCCCTCCACTTT. J is TRBJ1-6 and V is TRBV5-1, with a possible D match to TRBD1 (6 bases). The V end was cut by 2 bases, the J end by 0 bases, with 18 bases between. CDR1 is SGHRS and CDR2 is YFSETQ in the germline V gene. The CDR3 contains 19 residues. The entire variable domain, with the rest obtained from reference TRBV5-1 and TRBJ1-6, is as follows: KAGVTQTPRYLIKTRGQQVTLSCSPISGHRSVSWYQQTPGQGLQFLFEYFSETQRNKGNFPGRFSGRQFSNSRSEMNVSTLELGDSALYLCASSLVGQQPSSYNSPLHFGNGTRLTVT.

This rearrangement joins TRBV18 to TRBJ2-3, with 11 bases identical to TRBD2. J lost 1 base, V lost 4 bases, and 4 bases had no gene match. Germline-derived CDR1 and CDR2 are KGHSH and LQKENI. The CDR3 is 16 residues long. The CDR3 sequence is CASSRLAGGRTDTQYF. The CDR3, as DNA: TGTGCCAGCTCACGGCTAGCGGGGGGACGCACAGATACGCAGTATTTT.

CDR3 coding DNA: TGTGCCAGCAGGGACGGGACAGGGACTGGAAACACCATATATTTT. Encoded protein: CASRDGTGTGNTIYF. This chain uses TRBV6-5 with TRBJ1-3; 9 nucleotides agree with TRBD1. The germline V gene has CDR1 MNHEY and CDR2 SVGAGI. Trimming took 6 bases from V and 2 from J; bases not matched to a gene: 5. The CDR3 covers 15 residues.

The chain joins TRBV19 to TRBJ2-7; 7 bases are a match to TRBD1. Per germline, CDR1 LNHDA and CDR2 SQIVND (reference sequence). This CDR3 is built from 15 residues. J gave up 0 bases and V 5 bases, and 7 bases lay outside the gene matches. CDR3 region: CASSAFSGGSYEQYF. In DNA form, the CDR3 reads TGTGCCAGTAGTGCTTTTTCAGGGGGCTCCTACGAGCAGTACTTC.

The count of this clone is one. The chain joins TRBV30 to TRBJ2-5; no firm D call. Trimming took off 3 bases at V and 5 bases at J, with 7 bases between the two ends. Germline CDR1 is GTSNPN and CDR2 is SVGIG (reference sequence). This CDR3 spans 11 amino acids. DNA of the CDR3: TGTGCCTGGAGCGTGATGGAGACCCAGTACTTC. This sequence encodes CAWSVMETQYF.

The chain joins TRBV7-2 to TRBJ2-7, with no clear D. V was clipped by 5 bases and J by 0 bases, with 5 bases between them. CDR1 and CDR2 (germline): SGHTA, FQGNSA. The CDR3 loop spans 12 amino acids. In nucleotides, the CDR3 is TGTGCCAGCAGCAGAATCTCCTACGAGCAGTACTTC. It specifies CASSRISYEQYF.

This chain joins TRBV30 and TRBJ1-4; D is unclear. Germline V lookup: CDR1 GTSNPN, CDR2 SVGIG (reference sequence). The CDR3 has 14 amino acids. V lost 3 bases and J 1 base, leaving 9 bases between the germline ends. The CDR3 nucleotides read TGTGCCTGGAGAGAGGGAATAACTAATGAAAAACTGTTTTTT. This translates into CAWREGITNEKLFF.

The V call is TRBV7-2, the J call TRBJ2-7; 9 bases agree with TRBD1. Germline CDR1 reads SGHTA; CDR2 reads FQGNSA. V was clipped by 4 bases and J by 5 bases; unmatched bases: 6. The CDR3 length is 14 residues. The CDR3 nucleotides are TGTGCCAGCAGCTCCACAGGGGGCTGGGACGAGCAGTACTTC. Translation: CASSSTGGWDEQYF.

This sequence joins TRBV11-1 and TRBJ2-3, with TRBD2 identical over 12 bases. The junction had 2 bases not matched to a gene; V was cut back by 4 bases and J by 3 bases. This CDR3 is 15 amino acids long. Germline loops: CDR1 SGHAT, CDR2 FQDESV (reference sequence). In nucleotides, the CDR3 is TGTGCCAGCAGCTCCACTAGCGGGGGGACAGATACGCAGTATTTT. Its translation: CASSSTSGGTDTQYF.